This T cell receptor (beta chain) was profiled in a study of blood T cell repertoires in COVID-19. Germline values: CDR1 SGDLS, CDR2 YYNGEE. The CDR3 contains 16 residues. The trim removed 2 bases at V and 1 base at J, leaving 4 bases unmatched. Generated by immunoSEQ multiplex PCR, the TCRdb table keeps only in-frame clones and is missing some. Of 100,000 or so clones listed, 80% to 90% are singletons. The study recruited people aged roughly 18 to 95 years across more than 20 US areas. Assignments of participants to cohorts depended upon their own reported clinical history. What the recovered Cohort 3 donors had was two negative PCRs, clearance, or symptom resolution.

The sample consisted of PBMCs or T cells enriched from blood (not recorded which). The sequence was collected from a woman in her fifties or sixties who had recovered from COVID-19. The rearrangement joins TRBV9 to TRBJ2-5, with TRBD2 identical over 11 bases. The CDR3 nucleotides are TGTGCCAGCAGCGTTGGACTAGCGGGTCTCCAAGAGACCCAGTACTTC. Protein: CASSVGLAGLQETQYF.